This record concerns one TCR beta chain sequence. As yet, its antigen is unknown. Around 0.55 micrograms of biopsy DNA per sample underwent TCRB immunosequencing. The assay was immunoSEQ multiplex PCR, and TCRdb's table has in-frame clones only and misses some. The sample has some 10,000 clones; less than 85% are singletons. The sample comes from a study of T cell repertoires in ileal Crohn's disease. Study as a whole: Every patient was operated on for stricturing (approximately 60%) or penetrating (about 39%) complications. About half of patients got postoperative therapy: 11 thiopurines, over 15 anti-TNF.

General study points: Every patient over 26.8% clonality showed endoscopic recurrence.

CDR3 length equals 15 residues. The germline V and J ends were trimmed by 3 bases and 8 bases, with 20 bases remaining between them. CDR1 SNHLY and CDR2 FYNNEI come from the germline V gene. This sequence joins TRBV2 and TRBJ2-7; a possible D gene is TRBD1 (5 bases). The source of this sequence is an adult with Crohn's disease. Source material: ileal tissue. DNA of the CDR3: TGTGCCAGCAGTGAGGGGCCGGGCTGGGTTTCGAAGCAGTACTTC. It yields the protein CASSEGPGWVSKQYF.